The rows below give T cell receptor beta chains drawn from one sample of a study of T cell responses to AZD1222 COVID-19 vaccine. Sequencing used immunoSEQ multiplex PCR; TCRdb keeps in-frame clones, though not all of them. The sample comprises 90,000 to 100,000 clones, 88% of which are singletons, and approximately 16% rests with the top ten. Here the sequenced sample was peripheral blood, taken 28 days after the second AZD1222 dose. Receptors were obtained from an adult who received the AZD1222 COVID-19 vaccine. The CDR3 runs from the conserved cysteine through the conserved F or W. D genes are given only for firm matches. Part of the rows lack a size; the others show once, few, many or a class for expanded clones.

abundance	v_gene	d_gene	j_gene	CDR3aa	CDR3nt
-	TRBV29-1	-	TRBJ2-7	CSVGQGDYEQYF	TGCAGCGTTGGTCAGGGAGACTACGAGCAGTACTTC
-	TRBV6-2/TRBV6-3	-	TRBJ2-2	CASSSLETGELFF	TGTGCCAGCAGCTCTTTGGAGACCGGGGAGCTGTTTTTT
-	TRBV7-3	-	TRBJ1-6	CASSSGLRGSPLHF	TGTGCCAGCAGCTCCGGGTTACGAGGGTCACCCCTCCACTTT
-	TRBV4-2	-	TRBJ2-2	CASSQDVATTGELFF	TGTGCCAGCAGCCAAGATGTCGCAACCACCGGGGAGCTGTTTTTT
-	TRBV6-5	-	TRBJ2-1	CASRAKSQYNEQFF	TGTGCCAGCAGGGCTAAGAGCCAATACAATGAGCAGTTCTTC
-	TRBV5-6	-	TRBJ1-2	CASSTFTGSPNYGYTF	TGTGCCAGCAGCACTTTTACAGGGTCACCTAACTATGGCTACACCTTC
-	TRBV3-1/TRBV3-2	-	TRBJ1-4	CASSQGSTNEKLFF	TGTGCCAGCAGCCAGGGGAGCACTAATGAAAAACTGTTTTTT
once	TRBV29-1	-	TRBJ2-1	CSVDRNSYNEQFF	TGCAGCGTTGACAGAAACTCCTACAATGAGCAGTTCTTC
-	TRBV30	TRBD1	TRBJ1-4	CAWGTGGSDEKLFF	TGTGCCTGGGGGACAGGGGGCTCGGATGAAAAACTGTTTTTT
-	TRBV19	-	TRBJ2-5	CASSIGGVQETQYF	TGTGCCAGTAGTATAGGAGGGGTCCAAGAGACCCAGTACTTC
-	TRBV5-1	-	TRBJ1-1	CASSLGGADTEAFF	TGCGCCAGCAGCTTGGGGGGCGCGGACACTGAAGCTTTCTTT
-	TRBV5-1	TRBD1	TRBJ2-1	CASSFRQGANNEQFF	TGCGCCAGCAGCTTTCGACAGGGGGCGAACAATGAGCAGTTCTTC
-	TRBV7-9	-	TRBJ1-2	CASSITSGTGSWKGYTF	TGTGCCAGCAGCATTACGTCCGGGACCGGCTCTTGGAAGGGCTACACCTTC
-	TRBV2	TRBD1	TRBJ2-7	CASSDEGAASSYEQYF	TGTGCCAGCAGTGATGAGGGGGCAGCGTCCTCCTACGAGCAGTACTTC
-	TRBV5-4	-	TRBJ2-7	CASSLGQGGYEQYF	TGTGCCAGCAGCTTAGGGCAGGGAGGCTACGAGCAGTACTTC
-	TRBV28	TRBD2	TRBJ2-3	CASLLAPDTQYF	TGTGCCAGCCTACTAGCGCCAGATACGCAGTATTTT
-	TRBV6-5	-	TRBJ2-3	CASKAEPTDTQYF	TGTGCCAGCAAGGCAGAGCCCACAGATACGCAGTATTTT
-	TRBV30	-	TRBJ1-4	CAWSAGPQTNEKLFF	TGTGCCTGGAGTGCAGGACCACAGACTAATGAAAAACTGTTTTTT
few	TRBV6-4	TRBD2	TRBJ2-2	CASSDSTSETGELFF	TGTGCCAGCAGTGACTCAACTAGCGAGACCGGGGAGCTGTTTTTT
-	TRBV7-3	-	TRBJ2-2	CASSLRAGAIGELFF	TGTGCCAGCAGCTTACGGGCAGGAGCCATCGGGGAGCTGTTTTTT
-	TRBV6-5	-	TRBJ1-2	CASRRPASHYGYTF	TGTGCCAGCAGGCGACCAGCGTCACACTATGGCTACACCTTC
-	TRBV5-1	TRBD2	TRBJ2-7	CASSLATGGYEQYF	TGCGCCAGCAGCTTGGCCACGGGAGGGTACGAGCAGTACTTC
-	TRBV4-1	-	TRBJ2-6	CASSQDPAQGFGANVLTF	TGCGCCAGCAGCCAAGATCCCGCCCAGGGCTTTGGGGCCAACGTCCTGACTTTC
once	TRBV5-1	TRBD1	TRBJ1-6	CASSTGQLKRSSYNSPLHF	TGCGCCAGCAGCACGGGACAGTTAAAACGGAGCTCCTATAATTCACCCCTCCACTTT
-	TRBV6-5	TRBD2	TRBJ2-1	CASSYWSSGYNEQFF	TGTGCCAGCAGTTACTGGTCTAGCGGGTACAATGAGCAGTTCTTC
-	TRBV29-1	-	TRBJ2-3	CSVRGPGGDTQYF	TGCAGCGTGAGGGGACCCGGAGGGGATACGCAGTATTTT
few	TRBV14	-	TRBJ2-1	CASSQDLTRIVYNEQFF	TGTGCCAGCAGCCAAGATTTAACAAGAATAGTCTACAATGAGCAGTTCTTC
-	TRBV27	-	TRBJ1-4	CASGGGATNEKLFF	TGTGCCAGCGGGGGAGGTGCAACTAATGAAAAACTGTTTTTT
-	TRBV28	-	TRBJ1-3	CASLLGTAGNTIYF	TGTGCCAGCCTATTAGGGACGGCTGGAAACACCATATATTTT
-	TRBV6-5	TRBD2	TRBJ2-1	CASSSLGSGRTEQFF	TGTGCCAGCAGCTCTCTCGGCAGCGGGAGGACTGAGCAGTTCTTC
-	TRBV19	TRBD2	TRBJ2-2	CASSKTSGAATGELFF	TGTGCCAGTAGTAAGACTAGCGGGGCCGCTACCGGGGAGCTGTTTTTT
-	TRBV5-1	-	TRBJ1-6	CASSLSTGSPLHF	TGCGCCAGCAGCTTGAGTACAGGTTCACCCCTCCACTTT
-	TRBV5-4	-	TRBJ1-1	CASTLGGYTEAFF	TGTGCCAGCACTCTGGGGGGGTACACTGAAGCTTTCTTT
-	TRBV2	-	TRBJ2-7	CASSDRQASSYEQYF	TGTGCCAGCAGCGATCGACAGGCGAGCTCCTACGAGCAGTACTTC
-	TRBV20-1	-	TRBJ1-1	CSARMNTEAFF	TGCAGTGCTAGAATGAACACTGAAGCTTTCTTT
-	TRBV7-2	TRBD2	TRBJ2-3	CASRTPRRQLAGVRDTQYF	TGTGCCAGCAGGACTCCCCGTCGACAGCTAGCGGGAGTGAGAGATACGCAGTATTTT
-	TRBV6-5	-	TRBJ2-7	CASTGSSYEQYF	TGTGCCAGCACTGGCAGCTCCTACGAGCAGTACTTC
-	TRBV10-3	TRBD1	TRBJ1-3	CASTGDPGNTIYF	TGTGCCAGTACAGGGGATCCTGGAAACACCATATATTTT
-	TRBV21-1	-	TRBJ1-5	CASSWSTVEDQPQHF	TGTGCCAGCAGCTGGAGCACGGTCGAGGATCAGCCCCAGCATTTT
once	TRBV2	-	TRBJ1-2	CASRTDVYGYTF	TGTGCCAGCAGGACAGACGTCTATGGCTACACCTTC
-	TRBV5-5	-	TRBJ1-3	CASSSVQGTSGNTIYF	TGTGCCAGCAGCTCCGTGCAGGGAACCTCTGGAAACACCATATATTTT
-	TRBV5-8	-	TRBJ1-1	CASSFNWNTEAFF	TGTGCCAGCAGCTTCAACTGGAACACTGAAGCTTTCTTT
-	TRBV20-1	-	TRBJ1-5	CSASRRGGGTQPQHF	TGCAGTGCTAGTCGGCGGGGAGGCGGCACCCAGCCCCAGCATTTT
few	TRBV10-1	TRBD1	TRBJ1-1	CASSIRGIKYTEAFF	TGCGCCAGTTCGATCAGGGGGATTAAGTACACTGAAGCTTTCTTT
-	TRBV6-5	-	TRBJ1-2	CASSSLRSASFGYTF	TGTGCCAGCAGTTCACTGAGAAGTGCCAGCTTTGGCTACACCTTC
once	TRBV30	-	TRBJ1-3	CAWKRSGNTIYF	TGTGCCTGGAAACGGAGCGGAAACACCATATATTTT
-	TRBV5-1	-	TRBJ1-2	CASRRDNYGYTF	TGCGCCAGCAGAAGAGACAACTATGGCTACACCTTC
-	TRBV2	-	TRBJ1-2	CASIRGLDRTYGYTF	TGTGCCAGCATTAGGGGGTTGGACAGAACCTATGGCTACACCTTC
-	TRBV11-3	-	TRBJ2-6	CASSFASPGANVLTF	TGTGCCAGCAGCTTCGCTTCCCCTGGGGCCAACGTCCTGACTTTC
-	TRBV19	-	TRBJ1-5	CASSIDQGRPGNQPQHF	TGTGCCAGTAGTATAGATCAAGGTAGACCAGGTAATCAGCCCCAGCATTTT
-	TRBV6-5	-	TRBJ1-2	CASSPKSGYRYGYTF	TGTGCCAGCAGTCCCAAGAGTGGGTACCGCTATGGCTACACCTTC
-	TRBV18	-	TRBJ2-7	CASSPPNSYEQYF	TGTGCCAGCTCACCACCCAACTCCTACGAGCAGTACTTC
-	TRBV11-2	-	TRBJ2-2	CASSFEGVGELFF	TGTGCCAGCAGCTTCGAAGGGGTCGGGGAGCTGTTTTTT
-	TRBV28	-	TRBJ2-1	CASSFQGSSYNEQFF	TGTGCCAGCAGTTTTCAGGGTAGCTCCTACAATGAGCAGTTCTTC